The 19 T cell receptor beta chains in this list originate from one sample, sequenced in a study of cytomegalovirus exposure and HLA in healthy donors. PCR amplification relied on 60 Vbeta primers (plus 13 Jbeta primers). Some clones are missing from TCRdb's copy, which holds only in-frame ones; the method was immunoSEQ multiplex PCR. The sample contains 130,000 or so clones, 60% to 85% of which appear only once. Sequencing input: PBMCs. These receptors were collected from a man aged 35 to 55 in good health and CMV-seronegative.

Comments on this clone: The junction departs from the called germline gene at one end, perhaps through a read error. The J gene is TRBJ1-1, the V gene TRBV29-1; 10 nucleotides agree with TRBD1. Germline CDR1 is SQVTM and CDR2 is ANQGSEA. The CDR3 has 14 amino acids. The CDR3 loop reads CSAHKGTGDTEVFF. For the CDR3, the DNA is TGCAGCGCACATAAGGGGACAGGGGACACTGAAGTTTTCTTT.

The chain links TRBV30 to TRBJ2-7, with unresolved D. The CDR3 contains 13 residues. V was trimmed by 0 bases and J by 2 bases, leaving 8 bases between them. Germline loops: CDR1 GTSNPN, CDR2 SVGIG (reference sequence). As DNA, the CDR3 is TGTGCCTGGAGTGTACTTAACGCCTACGAGCAGTACTTC. Translated: CAWSVLNAYEQYF.

The CDR3 protein is CASSVGGTSNTYEQYF. The CDR3 nucleotides are TGTGCCAGCAGCGTAGGTGGGACTAGTAATACCTACGAGCAGTACTTC. The chain couples TRBV9 to TRBJ2-7, with 8 bases fitting TRBD2. The CDR3 spans 16 residues. The junction had 7 bases not matched to a gene; V was cut back by 0 bases and J by 2 bases. The germline V gene has CDR1 SGDLS and CDR2 YYNGEE.

The J gene is TRBJ2-3, the V gene TRBV7-9; maybe TRBD1 (6 bases). CDR3 length: 16 residues. Per the germline V gene, CDR1 is SEHNR and CDR2 is FQNEAQ (reference sequence). V lost 6 bases and J lost 0, with 16 bases in between. DNA of the CDR3: TGTGCCAGCAGATCATACAGGGAGAGGAGCACAGATACGCAGTATTTT. It codes for CASRSYRERSTDTQYF. Full variable domain (remainder filled in from reference TRBV7-9 and TRBJ2-3): DTGVSQNPRHKITKRGQNVTFRCDPISEHNRLYWYRQTLGQGPEFLTYFQNEAQLEKSRLLSDRFSAERPKGSFSTLEIQRTEQGDSAMYLCASRSYRERSTDTQYFGPGTRLTVL.

This sequence joins TRBV7-8 and TRBJ2-3; 9 bases are shared with TRBD2. CDR3 length: 14 amino acids. After removal of 6 bases from V and 1 base from J, the junction contained 2 bases not matched to a gene. From germline, CDR1 is SGHVS and CDR2 FQNEAQ. CDR3 bases: TGTGCCAGCAGTATAGCGGGAGGCACAGATACGCAGTATTTT. Amino acid sequence: CASSIAGGTDTQYF. The complete variable domain, with remaining parts taken from reference TRBV7-8 and TRBJ2-3, reads GAGVSQSPRYKVAKRGQDVALRCDPISGHVSLFWYQQALGQGPEFLTYFQNEAQLDKSGLPSDRFFAERPEGSVSTLKIQRTQQEDSAVYLCASSIAGGTDTQYFGPGTRLTVL.

The chain employs TRBV4-3 and TRBJ2-7, with D maybe TRBD2 (5 bases). V lost 0 bases to trimming and J lost 0 bases, with 9 bases between them. In germline, CDR1 is LGHNA, CDR2 YSLEER. The CDR3 covers 15 residues. CDR3 protein: CASSQDPGSSYEQYF. CDR3 sequence (DNA): TGCGCCAGCAGCCAAGATCCGGGGAGCTCCTACGAGCAGTACTTC.

This rearrangement joins TRBV28 to TRBJ1-1; D is ambiguous. Germline V gives CDR1 MDHEN, CDR2 SYDVKM. CDR3 length: 14 residues. The V and J ends lost 1 base and 1 base respectively, with 7 bases between them. The CDR3 region has the DNA TGTGCCAGCAGTTTATCTCGTCGGAACACTGAAGCTTTCTTT. The encoded protein is CASSLSRRNTEAFF.

This chain connects TRBV30 to TRBJ1-2, with 8 bases that match TRBD1. The V and J ends lost 4 bases and 7 bases, in that order; junction bases with no gene match: 8. Germline values: CDR1 GTSNPN, CDR2 SVGIG (reference sequence). This CDR3 spans 13 amino acids. CDR3 in DNA: TGTGCCTGGACCTGGACAGGGCCAGGTGGCTACACCTTC. Its translation is CAWTWTGPGGYTF.

The gene calls are TRBV7-9 and TRBJ2-7; D possibly corresponds to TRBD1 (7 bases). The V gene lost 4 bases and the J gene lost 2 bases, with 18 bases spanning the gap. The CDR3 is 16 residues long. CDR1 and CDR2 (germline): SEHNR, FQNEAQ (reference sequence). The CDR3 region is CASSSLAGTATYEQYF. The CDR3 DNA is TGTGCCAGCAGCTCCCTTGCGGGGACAGCGACCTACGAGCAGTACTTC.

The chain recombines TRBV29-1 with TRBJ2-3; 7 bases map to TRBD2. Germline CDR1 and CDR2: SQVTM and ANQGSEA. The CDR3 totals 16 residues. With 4 bases clipped from V and 0 bases from J, the junction kept 10 bases outside the gene matches. CDR3 residues: CSVVGGEGTSTDTQYF. CDR3 DNA sequence: TGCAGCGTTGTTGGAGGGGAGGGGACTAGCACAGATACGCAGTATTTT.

A word on this clone: The DNA is omitted, as the CDR3 cannot be located on it reliably, and the CDR3 follows TCRdb's listing. The chain uses TRBV28 and TRBJ2-5; TRBD1, the table's D call, was not compared with the DNA. Germline-derived CDR1 and CDR2 are MDHEN and SYDVKM. The CDR3 is 16 amino acids in total, end residues counted. CDR3 protein: CASSFGSGTGTYEQYF.

This clone was seen only a few times. This sample includes further DNA sequences coding for the same CDR3. This chain connects TRBV6-6 to TRBJ2-6; D is unresolved. The ends were cut back, 2 bases at V and 0 bases at J, with 5 bases in the middle. Germline loops: CDR1 MNHNY, CDR2 SVGAGI (reference sequence). The length of the CDR3 is 15 residues. The CDR3 loop is CASSYPGSGANVLTF. CDR3 nucleotide sequence: TGTGCCAGCAGTTACCCCGGCTCTGGGGCCAACGTCCTGACTTTC.

The CDR3 DNA follows: TGTGCCAGCAGCCAGCCTTTTAGCGGGGTGGTGGATAATGAGCAGTTCTTC. As protein: CASSQPFSGVVDNEQFF. The rearrangement uses TRBV5-4 and TRBJ2-1; 8 nucleotides line up with TRBD2. The V gene end was trimmed by 4 bases and the J gene end by 7 bases; junction bases not matched to a gene: 16. CDR3 length: 17 residues. Germline CDR1 is SGHNT and CDR2 is YYREEE (reference sequence). The variable domain in full, completed from reference TRBV5-4 and TRBJ2-1, reads ETGVTQSPTHLIKTRGQQVTLRCSSQSGHNTVSWYQQALGQGPQFIFQYYREEENGRGNFPPRFSGLQFPNYSSELNVNALELDDSALYLCASSQPFSGVVDNEQFFGPGTRLTVL.

This clone came up a few times. The chain carries TRBV7-8 and TRBJ1-6; the match to TRBD1 covers 9 bases. Looked up from germline, CDR1 is SGHVS and CDR2 is FQNEAQ. CDR3 length equals 14 residues. With 2 bases clipped from V and 12 bases from J, the junction kept 5 bases outside the gene matches. In DNA form, the CDR3 reads TGTGCCAGCAGCTTAATATGGGGACAGGGACCCCTCCACTTT. Residues: CASSLIWGQGPLHF.

V usage is TRBV5-4 and J usage is TRBJ2-3; 10 bases line up with TRBD2. This CDR3 region has 17 residues. The junction had 10 bases not matched to a gene; V was cut back by 4 bases and J by 2 bases. CDR1 is SGHNT and CDR2 is YYREEE in the germline V gene (reference sequence). CDR3 coding DNA: TGTGCCAGCAGCCGGGGGCTAGCGGGGGAGACCACAGATACGCAGTATTTT. This sequence encodes CASSRGLAGETTDTQYF.

This clone has only a few counts. The chain couples TRBV5-5 to TRBJ2-5; 8 bases agree with TRBD2. Germline CDR1 SGHKS, CDR2 YYEKEE (reference sequence). The CDR3 length is 20 residues. The V and J ends lost 0 bases and 4 bases, in that order; junction bases with no gene match: 20. CDR3 sequence reads: CASSLVIFGSGEPVPETQYF. CDR3 bases: TGTGCCAGCAGCTTGGTTATCTTTGGTAGCGGGGAACCCGTCCCAGAGACCCAGTACTTC.

This rearrangement joins TRBV9 to TRBJ2-1; maybe TRBD2 (7 bases). The CDR3 loop spans 18 amino acids. Trimming took 0 bases from V and 2 from J, leaving 18 bases between them. Germline values: CDR1 SGDLS, CDR2 YYNGEE. CDR3 in DNA: TGTGCCAGCAGCGTAGGGATTGGAGGGGGAGGGGCCTACAATGAGCAGTTCTTC. The encoded protein is CASSVGIGGGGAYNEQFF.

This clone was picked up one time. V gene TRBV7-8 combines with J gene TRBJ2-5; the D gene is possibly TRBD1 (6 bases). Germline loops: CDR1 SGHVS, CDR2 FQNEAQ. The CDR3 is 16 amino acids. Trimming took 2 bases from V and 8 from J, leaving 21 bases between them. This chain's CDR3 is CASSLSGDTPFFTQYF. In DNA, the CDR3 is TGTGCCAGCAGCTTATCCGGGGACACCCCGTTTTTCACCCAGTACTTC.

This chain connects TRBV5-6 to TRBJ2-7; D possibly corresponds to TRBD1 (6 bases). V shed 2 bases and J shed 0 bases, with 9 bases lying between them. The germline V gene has CDR1 SGHDT and CDR2 YYEEEE. The CDR3 is 14 amino acids. The CDR3 sequence: CASSFDRLSYEQYF. CDR3 DNA sequence: TGTGCCAGCAGCTTTGACAGGCTCTCCTACGAGCAGTACTTC.